The entry that follows covers one T cell receptor beta chain sequence. The antigen remains unidentified. The CDR3 spans 12 residues. V was pared by 6 bases and J by 6 bases, with 11 bases between. From germline, CDR1 is SEHNR and CDR2 FQNEAQ (reference sequence). Using immunoSEQ multiplex PCR, the repertoire was profiled, and TCRdb retains in-frame clones only, with some absent. Among 150,000 or so clones listed, over 80% were seen once. This record comes from a study of cytomegalovirus exposure and HLA in healthy donors. Findings and caveats of the study: Reports showed the classifier diagnosing cytomegalovirus status with high specificity and sensitivity. Rarity characterized most TCR sequences, yet some public TCRs appeared in many donors. The study labeled 150 to 200 TCR beta chains cytomegalovirus-associated.

Material for sequencing was PBMCs. The sequence was collected from a woman aged 30 to 39 in good health and CMV-seropositive. J is TRBJ1-2 and V is TRBV7-9; D not resolved. CDR3 sequence (DNA): TGTGCCAGCAGTTCGTGGGAGAATGGCTACACCTTC. Its protein is CASSSWENGYTF.